Reported below is one T cell receptor beta chain. Its antigen is currently not known. Base qualities were left out, and no much larger clone turns up one base away. These data come from a study of cytomegalovirus exposure and HLA in healthy donors (dated by TCRdb to between 2016 and 2019). Looking at the study overall: The 500 to 700 repertoires of the first cohort and the 120 validation repertoires were produced on the same platform, according to a later analysis. The aim of the study was to test whether cataloging public T cell receptors could identify signatures of past pathogen exposure. Along with the approximately 670-subject first cohort, a separate validation cohort of approximately 110 different subjects was used. To predict cytomegalovirus infection status, the study combined high-throughput TCR immunosequencing, statistical association of individual TCRs with disease status, and machine learning. What the authors observed across the whole study: It was suggested by the authors that the approach could potentially be generalized to other disease states and immunological phenotypes. Across donors, most TCR sequences were observed very rarely, whereas some public TCRs were present in many individuals. Three of the identified cytomegalovirus-associated TCR beta chains were confirmed in vitro to be specific for cytomegalovirus antigens. In a later analysis, TCRs clustered in the first cohort were found to also tend to co-occur in the roughly 110 validation repertoires, with about 94% of cluster scores above 0. In both the original and validation cohorts, the classifier was reported to diagnose cytomegalovirus status with high specificity and sensitivity. All 120 or so repertoires were used to score co-occurrence in the validation cohort in a later analysis, because that analysis had no HLA typing for the cohort. The study listed 150 to 200 TCR beta chains as associated with cytomegalovirus.

Preparation of the library involved the immunoSEQ multiplex PCR assay. Per the authors' processing: A statistical classification framework was built to diagnose cytomegalovirus status from the catalog of TCR beta chain sequences. The table was pulled from immuneACCESS by TCRdb, which kept in-frame rearrangements only. Such tables lose some clones; where checked, under half of the loss comes from unresolved V genes, and the rest has no known cause. V and J calls and clone size are those listed in that table; D and trimming were worked out from the DNA. The table for this sample lists 150,000 to 200,000 clones; roughly 95% of them were counted only once. Clones ranked in the top ten supply approximately 0.82% of the sample. CDR1 SGHNT and CDR2 YYREEE are derived from the germline V gene (reference sequence). V lost 1 base and J lost 3 bases; the stretch between them is 11 bases long. The CDR3 measures 14 amino acids from cysteine to phenylalanine. Just CDR3 DNA is preserved here, 42 bases in frame from base 1.

The donors were included in the validation cohort of approximately 120 subjects, a group kept apart from the roughly 680-subject first cohort. In this chain, TRBV5-4 is recombined with TRBJ2-7; TRBD1 is a possible D gene, resting on 5 matching bases. The sample comprised PBMCs. The clonotype was recovered from a woman aged 18 to 35 in good health and CMV-seronegative. The nucleotide sequence is TGTGCCAGCAGCTTGTTTCAGGGCAGCTACGAGCAGTACTTC. This yields the protein CASSLFQGSYEQYF.